A selection of T cell receptor beta chains follows, all from one sample in a study of STAT3 mutations in large granular lymphocyte leukemia. The assay was immunoSEQ multiplex PCR, and TCRdb's table has in-frame clones only and misses some. The table shows under 20,000 clones, with approximately 92% occurring only once. Material for sequencing was peripheral blood mononuclear cells. The receptors shown here come from a man in his fifties or sixties with T-cell large granular lymphocyte leukemia. Some clones in this sample may be carry-over from other donors' samples. Each CDR3 is given with its conserved first and last residue. D genes are given only for firm matches. A row's size may be missing; if present it is once, few, many or a size class.

abundance: NA; v_gene: TRBV7-2; j_gene: TRBJ1-2; d_gene: TRBD1; len: 14; CDR3nt: TGTGCCAGCAGCACTCGACAGGGTAACTATGGCTACACCTTC; CDR3aa: CASSTRQGNYGYTF
abundance: NA; v_gene: TRBV5-1; j_gene: TRBJ1-4; d_gene: NA; len: 15; CDR3nt: TGCGCCAGCAGCTTGGTTAGTCGGACGGAAGAAAAACTGTTTTTT; CDR3aa: CASSLVSRTEEKLFF
abundance: NA; v_gene: TRBV7-6; j_gene: TRBJ2-7; d_gene: NA; len: 15; CDR3nt: TGTGCCAGCAGCCCCGGTAGGAGCGGGTCCTACGAGCAGTACTTC; CDR3aa: CASSPGRSGSYEQYF
abundance: NA; v_gene: TRBV7-9; j_gene: TRBJ1-5; d_gene: TRBD1; len: 17; CDR3nt: TGTGCCAGCAGCCCCCCCGGGACAGACGATAGCAATCAGCCCCAGCATTTT; CDR3aa: CASSPPGTDDSNQPQHF
abundance: NA; v_gene: TRBV30; j_gene: TRBJ2-2; d_gene: NA; len: 12; CDR3nt: TGTGCCTGGAATGTGAGAGCCGGGGAGCTGTTTTTT; CDR3aa: CAWNVRAGELFF
abundance: once; v_gene: TRBV7-2; j_gene: TRBJ1-4; d_gene: NA; len: 14; CDR3nt: TGTGCCAGCAGCTTAGGTCCAGGGGAAGGAGGGCTGTTTTTT; CDR3aa: CASSLGPGEGGLFF
abundance: NA; v_gene: TRBV5-1; j_gene: TRBJ2-5; d_gene: TRBD2; len: 16; CDR3nt: TGCGCCAGCAGCTCCTCAGCCGCGGGAGATCTCGAGACCCAGTACTTC; CDR3aa: CASSSSAAGDLETQYF
abundance: few; v_gene: TRBV18; j_gene: TRBJ2-7; d_gene: TRBD2; len: 14; CDR3nt: TGTGCCAGCCGGTCGAGCGGGAGGTCGGGCGAGCAGTACTTC; CDR3aa: CASRSSGRSGEQYF
abundance: NA; v_gene: TRBV27; j_gene: TRBJ2-3; d_gene: NA; len: 14; CDR3nt: TGTGCCAGCAGTGACGCTACTAGCACAGATACGCAGTATTTT; CDR3aa: CASSDATSTDTQYF
abundance: NA; v_gene: TRBV4-3; j_gene: TRBJ1-2; d_gene: NA; len: 14; CDR3nt: TGCGCCAGCAGCCCGCAACGGGCACGGGCTGGCTACACCTTC; CDR3aa: CASSPQRARAGYTF
abundance: NA; v_gene: TRBV11-3; j_gene: TRBJ2-1; d_gene: TRBD2; len: 15; CDR3nt: TGTGCCAGCAGCTTGCTAGCGGGAGCCTACAATGAGCAGTTCTTC; CDR3aa: CASSLLAGAYNEQFF
abundance: NA; v_gene: TRBV5-4; j_gene: TRBJ2-5; d_gene: NA; len: 13; CDR3nt: TGTGCCAGCACCGCCGGGATCGGGGAGACCCAGTACTTC; CDR3aa: CASTAGIGETQYF
abundance: NA; v_gene: TRBV6-1; j_gene: TRBJ2-7; d_gene: NA; len: 14; CDR3nt: TGTGCCAGCAGGGGAGGGGGTACACCCTACGAGCAGTACTTC; CDR3aa: CASRGGGTPYEQYF
abundance: few; v_gene: TRBV5-4; j_gene: TRBJ2-5; d_gene: NA; len: 16; CDR3nt: TGTGCCAGCAGCTTGGATCCTATTAGCCACCAAGAGACCCAGTACTTC; CDR3aa: CASSLDPISHQETQYF
abundance: NA; v_gene: TRBV5-5; j_gene: TRBJ2-7; d_gene: NA; len: 12; CDR3nt: TGTGCCAGCAGCTTGCAGTTTTCCGAGCAGTACTTC; CDR3aa: CASSLQFSEQYF
abundance: NA; v_gene: TRBV5-8; j_gene: TRBJ2-3; d_gene: TRBD2; len: 16; CDR3nt: TGTGCCAGCAGCTTGGTGGCTAGCGGGAGAGCAGATACGCAGTATTTT; CDR3aa: CASSLVASGRADTQYF
abundance: once; v_gene: TRBV5-5; j_gene: TRBJ1-5; d_gene: NA; len: 15; CDR3nt: TGTGCCAGCAGCCCGGTGGGGAATAGCAATCAGCCCCAGCATTTT; CDR3aa: CASSPVGNSNQPQHF
abundance: few; v_gene: TRBV2; j_gene: TRBJ1-1; d_gene: NA; len: 14; CDR3nt: TGTGCCAGCAGTGGTGGGGCGTTGAACACTGAAGCTTTCTTT; CDR3aa: CASSGGALNTEAFF
abundance: NA; v_gene: TRBV5-1; j_gene: TRBJ1-1; d_gene: TRBD1; len: 18; CDR3nt: TGCGCCAGCAGCTCCCCCCAGGGGGCCTTAAGGGAGGGCACTGAAGCTTTCTTT; CDR3aa: CASSSPQGALREGTEAFF
abundance: NA; v_gene: TRBV5-1; j_gene: TRBJ2-7; d_gene: TRBD1; len: 15; CDR3nt: TGCGCCAGCAGCTTGGTGACAGGGGGTGGGAACGAGCAGTACTTC; CDR3aa: CASSLVTGGGNEQYF
abundance: NA; v_gene: TRBV5-4; j_gene: TRBJ1-1; d_gene: NA; len: 16; CDR3nt: TGTGCCAGCAGCTTAGGAACAGGGCGATTGAACACTGAAGCTTTCTTT; CDR3aa: CASSLGTGRLNTEAFF
abundance: NA; v_gene: TRBV10-1; j_gene: TRBJ2-1; d_gene: NA; len: 12; CDR3nt: TGCGCCAGCTCCCGACAGACGAATGAGCAGTTCTTC; CDR3aa: CASSRQTNEQFF
abundance: NA; v_gene: TRBV4-2; j_gene: TRBJ2-7; d_gene: NA; len: 14; CDR3nt: TGTGCCAGCAGCCAGTCGGCGTATTCCTACGAGCAGTACTTC; CDR3aa: CASSQSAYSYEQYF
abundance: NA; v_gene: TRBV5-5; j_gene: TRBJ2-1; d_gene: TRBD1; len: 15; CDR3nt: TGTGCCAGCAGCTTCACAGGGGACTCCTACAATGAGCAGTTCTTC; CDR3aa: CASSFTGDSYNEQFF
abundance: NA; v_gene: TRBV6-5; j_gene: TRBJ1-2; d_gene: NA; len: 14; CDR3nt: TGTGCCAGCAGCCTTAGGAGTGAAGAGTATGGCTACACCTTC; CDR3aa: CASSLRSEEYGYTF
abundance: NA; v_gene: TRBV10-2; j_gene: TRBJ2-1; d_gene: TRBD1; len: 14; CDR3nt: TGCGCCAGCAGTGAAACAGGGGGCGAGGGTGAGCAGTTCTTC; CDR3aa: CASSETGGEGEQFF
abundance: large; v_gene: TRBV6-1; j_gene: TRBJ1-5; d_gene: NA; len: 15; CDR3nt: TGTGCCAGCAGTGAAGACAGGCTGGGAGATCAGCCCCAGCATTTT; CDR3aa: CASSEDRLGDQPQHF
abundance: NA; v_gene: TRBV11-2; j_gene: TRBJ2-3; d_gene: NA; len: 14; CDR3nt: TGTGCCAGCAGCTCAGAGGGACTCTCAGATACGCAGTATTTT; CDR3aa: CASSSEGLSDTQYF
abundance: NA; v_gene: TRBV7-9; j_gene: TRBJ2-5; d_gene: TRBD2; len: 17; CDR3nt: TGTGCCAGCAGCCGGGGACTAGCGGGAGTTGGGCAAGAGACCCAGTACTTC; CDR3aa: CASSRGLAGVGQETQYF
abundance: once; v_gene: TRBV11-2; j_gene: TRBJ2-1; d_gene: TRBD2; len: 15; CDR3nt: TGTGCCAGCGGACAACTAGCGGGAGCCTACAATGAGCAGTTCTTC; CDR3aa: CASGQLAGAYNEQFF
abundance: NA; v_gene: TRBV5-1; j_gene: TRBJ2-5; d_gene: TRBD1; len: 14; CDR3nt: TGCGCCAGCAGCCCGGGGACAGACCAAGAGACCCAGTACTTC; CDR3aa: CASSPGTDQETQYF
abundance: NA; v_gene: TRBV5-4; j_gene: TRBJ1-2; d_gene: NA; len: 15; CDR3nt: TGTGCCAGCAGCCCAACGGTGGGTCCTGGACAAGGCTACACCTTC; CDR3aa: CASSPTVGPGQGYTF
abundance: once; v_gene: TRBV5-1; j_gene: TRBJ1-1; d_gene: NA; len: 17; CDR3nt: TGCGCCAGCAGCTTGGGGGCGACGGCCACACTGAACACTGAAGCTTTCTTT; CDR3aa: CASSLGATATLNTEAFF
abundance: NA; v_gene: TRBV7-2; j_gene: TRBJ2-7; d_gene: NA; len: 15; CDR3nt: TGTGCCAGCAGCTTTCTGAACCCTCGGTCGGGCGAGCAGTACTTC; CDR3aa: CASSFLNPRSGEQYF
abundance: NA; v_gene: TRBV4-1; j_gene: TRBJ2-3; d_gene: NA; len: 15; CDR3nt: TGCGCCAGCAGCCAGCTAGGGACTCCGGGGGATACGCAGTATTTT; CDR3aa: CASSQLGTPGDTQYF
abundance: NA; v_gene: TRBV25-1; j_gene: TRBJ1-6; d_gene: TRBD1; len: 17; CDR3nt: TGTGCCAGCAGTGACTCGACAGGGTTGCTCCATAATTCACCCCTCCACTTT; CDR3aa: CASSDSTGLLHNSPLHF
abundance: NA; v_gene: TRBV9; j_gene: TRBJ1-1; d_gene: TRBD1; len: 14; CDR3nt: TGTGCCAGCAGCGTAACAGGGGGTAACGCTGAAGCTTTCTTT; CDR3aa: CASSVTGGNAEAFF
abundance: NA; v_gene: TRBV30; j_gene: TRBJ2-7; d_gene: TRBD1; len: 14; CDR3nt: TGTGCCTGGGGGGGACAGGAAGTTGCCTACGAGCAGTACTTC; CDR3aa: CAWGGQEVAYEQYF